Shown below are 8 T cell receptor beta chains from a single sample sequenced in a study of shared clonotypes between healthy human individuals. Only in-frame clones appear in the TCRdb table, and some are missing; sequencing was by immunoSEQ multiplex PCR. The sample has approximately 110,000 clones, around 66% seen once. Sample: memory CD8+ T cells sorted from blood. Subset in this sample: CD45RO+ cells pooled with CCR7-negative TemRA cells. The source of these receptors is a woman under 40 in good health.

This clone was observed many times. This chain uses TRBV19 with TRBJ2-7; 9 nucleotides match TRBD1. Germline values: CDR1 LNHDA, CDR2 SQIVND (reference sequence). The CDR3 is made up of 14 amino acids. J gave up 6 bases and V 5 bases, and 8 bases lay outside the gene matches. In DNA, the CDR3 is TGTGCCAGTAGTTTATGGACAGGGGCCGGCGAGCAGTACTTC. This gives the protein CASSLWTGAGEQYF.

This clone was detected only a few times. Other DNA sequences in this sample translate to the same CDR3. The chain couples TRBV2 to TRBJ2-7; D is tentatively TRBD1 or TRBD2 (5 bases each). This CDR3 is built from 13 residues. The V gene's germline CDR1 is SNHLY and CDR2 FYNNEI. V was shortened by 6 bases and J by 2 bases, with 11 bases between the two germline ends. CDR3 region: CASRGPEPYEQYF. The CDR3 DNA is TGTGCCAGCAGGGGACCAGAGCCCTACGAGCAGTACTTC.

This chain connects TRBV29-1 to TRBJ1-2; perhaps TRBD1 as D (5 bases). CDR3 length: 13 amino acids. CDR1 is SQVTM, CDR2 ANQGSEA, per germline. The V gene lost 3 bases and the J gene lost 2 bases, with 10 bases spanning the gap. The CDR3 DNA is TGCAGCGTTGATACAGGTTCCAACTATGGCTACACCTTC. Translated: CSVDTGSNYGYTF.

CDR3 region: CASSLAYGRAEAFF. The CDR3 coding sequence is TGTGCCAGCAGCTTAGCGTACGGGCGTGCTGAAGCTTTCTTT. This chain connects TRBV7-9 to TRBJ1-1; D is unclear. Germline V gene sequence: CDR1 SEHNR, CDR2 FQNEAQ (reference sequence). Trimming shortened V by 0 bases and J by 6 bases, and 11 bases separated the two germline ends. The length of the CDR3 is 14 residues.

CDR3 nucleotides: TGCGCCAGCCCCCCCAGGGGGTCCTACGAGCAGTACTTC. Its translation is CASPPRGSYEQYF. This chain uses TRBV5-1 with TRBJ2-7, with 7 bases that match TRBD1. Germline loops: CDR1 SGHRS, CDR2 YFSETQ. Unmatched junction bases numbered 5, after V lost 7 bases and J lost 1 base. The CDR3 sequence is 13 residues long.

The chain uses TRBV5-1 and TRBJ2-1; 9 nucleotides line up with TRBD2. Germline V gene sequence: CDR1 SGHRS, CDR2 YFSETQ. The CDR3 is made up of 15 amino acids. Losses at the gene ends were 4 bases for V and 10 bases for J; bases not matched to a gene: 12. CDR3 DNA sequence: TGCGCCAGCAGCCGGACTAGCGCGACCGATGGGGAGCAGTTCTTC. Amino acid sequence: CASSRTSATDGEQFF.

This chain links TRBV6-1 with TRBJ2-3, with D possibly being TRBD1 (5 bases). Trimming stripped 4 bases from V and 1 base from J, with 15 bases between. This CDR3 is built from 16 residues. In germline, CDR1 is MNHNS, CDR2 SASEGT. Here the CDR3 reads CASSGIQGDGTDTQYF. CDR3 nucleotides: TGTGCCAGCAGTGGAATTCAGGGCGATGGCACAGATACGCAGTATTTT.

This clone was seen a handful of times. The chain recombines TRBV14 with TRBJ2-7, with D perhaps TRBD2 (6 bases). Trimming left V 2 bases short and J 11 bases short, with 19 bases between. The CDR3 covers 14 residues. Germline loops: CDR1 SGHDN, CDR2 FVKESK. CDR3 sequence reads: CASSQTGTSLLKYF. In DNA form, the CDR3 reads TGTGCCAGCAGCCAAACCGGGACTTCGCTACTTAAGTACTTC.